These 8 T cell receptor beta chains originate from one sample sequenced in a study of CD8 T cells in ankylosing spondylitis. Via MiXCR, TCRdb re-called the 5' RACE reads, giving one row per CDR3 protein. The table lists about 310,000 distinct CDR3 sequences, 20% of them singletons, with 3.5% in the top ten. Sequencing input: blood, either unsorted or a sorted T cell fraction (not recorded which). The receptor source for this set is a female donor with ankylosing spondylitis or in good health (not recorded which).

This clonotype was counted only a few times. The rearrangement joins TRBV7-9 to TRBJ1-6; unclear D gene. Germline V gene sequence: CDR1 SEHNR, CDR2 FQNEAQ (reference sequence). Trimming took 1 base from V and 7 from J, leaving 8 bases between them. There are 14 residues in the CDR3. In DNA, the CDR3 is TGTGCCAGCAGCTTAGGACGGGAGAATTCACCCCTCCACTTT. This codes for CASSLGRENSPLHF.

This clonotype was seen a handful of times. CDR3 DNA sequence: TGTGCCAGCAGTCGGGACTTAACCACAGATACGCAGTATTTT. This sequence encodes CASSRDLTTDTQYF. The chain links TRBV12-3 or TRBV12-4 to TRBJ2-3; D possibly corresponds to TRBD2 (6 bases). V was trimmed by 5 bases and J by 2 bases, leaving 11 bases between them. This CDR3 contains 14 residues.

A few counts support this clonotype. The J gene is TRBJ2-3, the V gene TRBV5-5; no definite D call. Trimming removed 0 bases at V and 6 bases at J, with 14 bases between. Germline V gene sequence: CDR1 SGHKS, CDR2 YYEKEE (reference sequence). The CDR3 sequence is 15 residues long. The CDR3 is CASSLEAGSVDTQYF. CDR3 sequence (DNA): TGTGCCAGCAGCTTGGAGGCAGGCTCCGTTGATACGCAGTATTTT.

To note about this clonotype: A read error may explain this, as a much larger clone is one base away. The chain is built from TRBV12-3 or TRBV12-4 and TRBJ2-7; 10 bases agree with TRBD2. The CDR3 extends over 16 amino acids. CDR3 region: CAGSLGSSGSSYEQYF. The CDR3 nucleotides read TGTGCCGGCAGTTTAGGGTCTAGCGGGAGTTCCTACGAGCAGTACTTC.

This clonotype was seen many times. This chain uses TRBV12-3 or TRBV12-4 with TRBJ2-1; D remains unclear. V was cut by 3 bases and J by 3 bases, with 9 bases left in between. The CDR3 is made up of 14 amino acids. The CDR3 bases are TGTGCCAGCAGTTTCAGACCCATCTACAATGAGCAGTTCTTC. Its translation is CASSFRPIYNEQFF.

This clonotype came up a few times. The V and J genes are TRBV12-3 or TRBV12-4 and TRBJ2-1; 9 bases are a match to TRBD2. The CDR3 runs 17 residues. J was trimmed by 4 bases and V by 5 bases; bases with no gene match: 12. The CDR3 spells CASSPQISGSPYNEQFF. CDR3 in DNA: TGTGCCAGCAGTCCCCAGATTAGCGGGAGTCCATACAATGAGCAGTTCTTC.

This clonotype was counted many times. J is TRBJ1-2 and V is TRBV12-3 or TRBV12-4, with D unresolved. The V and J ends lost 6 bases and 4 bases respectively, with 12 bases between them. The CDR3 length is 13 residues. The CDR3 is CASSLGVIYGYTF. The CDR3 bases are TGTGCCAGCAGCCTAGGTGTGATCTATGGCTACACCTTC.

This chain connects TRBV12-3 or TRBV12-4 to TRBJ2-1; 7 bases are a match to TRBD1. The length of the CDR3 is 15 residues. V trimming: 2 bases; J trimming: 2 bases; junction bases outside the gene matches: 3. The CDR3 reads CASSLRQGAYNEQFF. DNA of the CDR3: TGTGCCAGCAGTTTACGACAGGGAGCCTACAATGAGCAGTTCTTC.